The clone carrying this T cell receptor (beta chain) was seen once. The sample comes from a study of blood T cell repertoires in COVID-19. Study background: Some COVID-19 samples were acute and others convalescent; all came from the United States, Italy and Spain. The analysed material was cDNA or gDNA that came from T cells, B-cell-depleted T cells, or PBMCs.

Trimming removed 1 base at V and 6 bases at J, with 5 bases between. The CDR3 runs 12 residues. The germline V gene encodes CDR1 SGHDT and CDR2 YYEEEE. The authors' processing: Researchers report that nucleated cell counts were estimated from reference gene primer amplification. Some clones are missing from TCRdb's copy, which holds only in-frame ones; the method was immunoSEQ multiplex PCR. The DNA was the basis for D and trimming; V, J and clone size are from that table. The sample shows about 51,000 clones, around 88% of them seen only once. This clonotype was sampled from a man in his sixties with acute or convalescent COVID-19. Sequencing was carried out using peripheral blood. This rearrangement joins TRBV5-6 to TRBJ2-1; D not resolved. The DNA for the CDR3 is TGTGCCAGCAGCTTGCCGCGCAATGAGCAGTTCTTC. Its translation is CASSLPRNEQFF.